The text below deals with one TCR beta chain. This record comes from a study of blood T cell repertoires in COVID-19. Turning to the study itself: The United States, Italy and Spain provided the acute and convalescent COVID-19 samples. Sources were T cells, B-cell-depleted T cells, or PBMCs; the material itself was cDNA or gDNA.

Germline V lookup: CDR1 PRHDT, CDR2 FYEKMQ (reference sequence). With 4 bases removed from V and 1 base from J, the gap between germline ends came to 13 bases. This CDR3 has 16 amino acids. How the authors handled the data: Reference gene primers were amplified, and this amplification served to estimate nucleated cell counts. Profiled with immunoSEQ multiplex PCR; TCRdb holds only in-frame clones, not every one. Clone size and V and J calls were adopted from that table, with D and trimming inferred from the DNA. The repertoire holds 60,000 or so clones, with about 89% as singletons. The sequenced sample consisted of peripheral blood. The sequence was obtained from a man aged 55 to 69 with acute or convalescent COVID-19. The chain joins TRBV13 to TRBJ1-4, with unresolved D. This CDR3 is CASSSRESGTNEKLFF. CDR3 nucleotides: TGTGCCAGCAGCTCACGGGAGTCTGGAACTAATGAAAAACTGTTTTTT.